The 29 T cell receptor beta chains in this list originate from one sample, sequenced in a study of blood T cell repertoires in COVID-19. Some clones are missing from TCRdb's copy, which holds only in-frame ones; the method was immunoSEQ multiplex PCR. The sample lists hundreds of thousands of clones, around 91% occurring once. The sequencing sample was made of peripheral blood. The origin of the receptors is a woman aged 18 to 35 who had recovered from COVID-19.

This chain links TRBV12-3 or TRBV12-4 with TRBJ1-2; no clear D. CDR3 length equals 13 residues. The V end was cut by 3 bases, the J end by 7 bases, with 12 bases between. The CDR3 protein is CASSLSPAAGYTF. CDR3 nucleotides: TGTGCCAGCAGTTTGTCTCCGGCGGCTGGCTACACCTTC.

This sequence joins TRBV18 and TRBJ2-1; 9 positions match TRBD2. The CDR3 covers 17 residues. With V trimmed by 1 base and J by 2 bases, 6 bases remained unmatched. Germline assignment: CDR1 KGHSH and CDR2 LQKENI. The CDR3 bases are TGTGCCAGCTCACCACGAAGGACTAGCGACGCCTACAATGAGCAGTTCTTC. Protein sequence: CASSPRRTSDAYNEQFF.

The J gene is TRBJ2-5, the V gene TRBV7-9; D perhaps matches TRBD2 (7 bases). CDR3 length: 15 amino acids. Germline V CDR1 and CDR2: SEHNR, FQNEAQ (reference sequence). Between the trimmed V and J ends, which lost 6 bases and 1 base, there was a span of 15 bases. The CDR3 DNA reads TGTGCCAGCAGTCCAGAGGGGGGGAGCCAAGAGACCCAGTACTTC. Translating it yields CASSPEGGSQETQYF.

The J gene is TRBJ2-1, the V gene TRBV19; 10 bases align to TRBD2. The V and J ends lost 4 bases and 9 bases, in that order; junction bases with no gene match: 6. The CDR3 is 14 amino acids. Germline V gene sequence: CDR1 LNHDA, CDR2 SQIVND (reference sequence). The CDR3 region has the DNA TGTGCCAGTAGTACGAAAGCGGGAGGGTTTGAGCAGTTCTTC. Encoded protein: CASSTKAGGFEQFF.

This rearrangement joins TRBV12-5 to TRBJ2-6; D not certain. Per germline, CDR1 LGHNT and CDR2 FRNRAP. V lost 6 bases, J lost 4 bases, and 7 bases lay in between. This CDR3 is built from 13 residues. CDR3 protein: CASGPLGANVLTF. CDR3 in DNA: TGTGCTAGTGGCCCCCTGGGGGCCAACGTCCTGACTTTC. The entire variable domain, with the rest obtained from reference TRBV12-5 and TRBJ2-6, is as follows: DARVTQTPRHKVTEMGQEVTMRCQPILGHNTVFWYRQTMMQGLELLAYFRNRAPLDDSGMPKDRFSAEMPDATLATLKIQPSEPRDSAVYFCASGPLGANVLTFGAGSRLTVL.

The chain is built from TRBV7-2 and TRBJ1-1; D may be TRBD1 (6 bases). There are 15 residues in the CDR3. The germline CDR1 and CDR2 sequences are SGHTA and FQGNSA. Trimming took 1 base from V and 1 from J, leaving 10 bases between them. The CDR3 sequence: CASSLDGGPNTEAFF. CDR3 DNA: TGTGCCAGCAGCTTAGACGGGGGGCCGAACACTGAAGCTTTCTTT. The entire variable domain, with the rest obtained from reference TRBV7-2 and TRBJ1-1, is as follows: GAGVSQSPSNKVTEKGKDVELRCDPISGHTALYWYRQSLGQGLEFLIYFQGNSAPDKSGLPSDRFSAERTGGSVSTLTIQRTQQEDSAVYLCASSLDGGPNTEAFFGQGTRLTVV.

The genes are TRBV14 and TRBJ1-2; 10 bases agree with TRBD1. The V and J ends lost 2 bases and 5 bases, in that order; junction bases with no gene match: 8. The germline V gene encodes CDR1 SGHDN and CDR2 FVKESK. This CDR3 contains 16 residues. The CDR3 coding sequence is TGTGCCAGCAGCCAACTTTTAGGACAGGGGGATTATGGCTACACCTTC. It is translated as CASSQLLGQGDYGYTF.

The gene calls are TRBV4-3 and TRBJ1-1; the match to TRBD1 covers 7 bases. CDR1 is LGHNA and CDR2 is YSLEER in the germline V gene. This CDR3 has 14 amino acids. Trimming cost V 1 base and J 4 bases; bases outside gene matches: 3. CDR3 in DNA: TGCGCCAGCAGCCAAGTACAGGGGTCCACTGAAGCTTTCTTT. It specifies CASSQVQGSTEAFF.

The DNA of the CDR3 is TGCGCCAGCAGCCTAGCAGGGGTCAGGCAAACAGGGGACTCTGGAAACACCATATATTTT. This codes for CASSLAGVRQTGDSGNTIYF. This sequence joins TRBV5-1 and TRBJ1-3; 7 bases are a match to TRBD1. V shed 4 bases and J 0 bases; nucleotides not matched to a gene: 19. Germline V lookup: CDR1 SGHRS, CDR2 YFSETQ. The CDR3 spans 20 residues.

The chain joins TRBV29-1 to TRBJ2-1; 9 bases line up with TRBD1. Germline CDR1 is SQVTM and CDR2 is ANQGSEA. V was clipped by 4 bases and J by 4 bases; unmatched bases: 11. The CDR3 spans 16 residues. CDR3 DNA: TGCAGCGTTGCCCTCCTCCCGGGACAGGGATACAATGAGCAGTTCTTC. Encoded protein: CSVALLPGQGYNEQFF.

For the CDR3, the DNA is TGTGCCAGCAGCTTGAACAGGGGTGAGGAAAAACTGTTTTTT. Amino acid sequence: CASSLNRGEEKLFF. This sequence joins TRBV5-6 and TRBJ1-4; 7 bases agree with TRBD1. The V and J ends lost 1 base and 8 bases, in that order; junction bases with no gene match: 5. The CDR3 covers 14 residues. Germline values: CDR1 SGHDT, CDR2 YYEEEE.

The CDR3: CASSWSPGLETQYF. CDR3 in DNA: TGCGCCAGCAGCTGGAGTCCCGGGTTGGAGACCCAGTACTTC. The chain uses TRBV5-1 and TRBJ2-5; D gene uncertain. Germline values: CDR1 SGHRS, CDR2 YFSETQ. Trimming took 3 bases from V and 5 from J, leaving 14 bases between them. This CDR3 contains 14 residues.

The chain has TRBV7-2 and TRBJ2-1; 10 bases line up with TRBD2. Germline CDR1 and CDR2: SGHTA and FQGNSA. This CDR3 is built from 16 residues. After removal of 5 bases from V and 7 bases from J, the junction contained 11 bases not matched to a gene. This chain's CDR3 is CASSRRLERGGNEQFF. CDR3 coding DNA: TGTGCCAGCAGCAGACGACTCGAGCGGGGGGGGAATGAGCAGTTCTTC.

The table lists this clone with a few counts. DNA for the CDR3: TGTGCCAGCAGCCCATACCCGCCGTTGCGGAGATACACCGGGGAGCTGTTTTTT. Its translation is CASSPYPPLRRYTGELFF. The chain combines TRBV13 with TRBJ2-2, with D uncertain. The germline CDR1 and CDR2 sequences are PRHDT and FYEKMQ (reference sequence). The CDR3 has 18 amino acids. The V end lost 5 bases, the J end lost 3 bases, and 22 bases lay between the germline ends.

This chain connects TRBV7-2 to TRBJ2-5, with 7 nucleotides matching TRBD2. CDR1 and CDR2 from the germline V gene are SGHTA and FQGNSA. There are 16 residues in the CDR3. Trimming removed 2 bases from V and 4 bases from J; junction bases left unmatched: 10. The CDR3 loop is CASSLRGRAGRETQYF. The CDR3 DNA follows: TGTGCCAGCAGCTTAAGAGGGAGGGCCGGGAGAGAGACCCAGTACTTC. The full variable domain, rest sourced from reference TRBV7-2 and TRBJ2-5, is GAGVSQSPSNKVTEKGKDVELRCDPISGHTALYWYRQSLGQGLEFLIYFQGNSAPDKSGLPSDRFSAERTGGSVSTLTIQRTQQEDSAVYLCASSLRGRAGRETQYFGPGTRLLVL.

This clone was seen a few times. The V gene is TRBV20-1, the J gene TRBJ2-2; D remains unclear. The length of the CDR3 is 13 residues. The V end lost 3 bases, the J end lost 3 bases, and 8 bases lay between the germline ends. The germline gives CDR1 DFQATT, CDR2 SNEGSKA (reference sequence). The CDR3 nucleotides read TGCAGTGCTAGTATAGGAGACACCGGGGAGCTGTTTTTT. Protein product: CSASIGDTGELFF.

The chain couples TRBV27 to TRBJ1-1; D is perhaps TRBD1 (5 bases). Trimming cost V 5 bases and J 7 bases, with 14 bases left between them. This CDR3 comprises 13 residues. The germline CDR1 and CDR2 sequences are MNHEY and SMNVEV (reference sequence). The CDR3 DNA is TGTGCCAGCAGTGGCAGACAGAAAAGTGAAGCTTTCTTT. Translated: CASSGRQKSEAFF.

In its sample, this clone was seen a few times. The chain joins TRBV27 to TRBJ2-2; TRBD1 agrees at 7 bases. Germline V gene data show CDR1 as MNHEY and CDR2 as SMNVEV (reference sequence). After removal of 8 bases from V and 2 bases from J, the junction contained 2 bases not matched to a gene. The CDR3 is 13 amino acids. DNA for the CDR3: TGTGCCAGCCGACAGGGAAACACCGGGGAGCTGTTTTTT. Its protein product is CASRQGNTGELFF.

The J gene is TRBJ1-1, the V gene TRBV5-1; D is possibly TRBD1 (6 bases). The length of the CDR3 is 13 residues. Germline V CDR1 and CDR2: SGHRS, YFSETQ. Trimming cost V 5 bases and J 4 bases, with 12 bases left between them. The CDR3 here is CASRRSGVTEAFF. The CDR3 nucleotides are TGCGCCAGCAGGAGGTCAGGGGTCACTGAAGCTTTCTTT.

The CDR3 is CASSSREAGDGETQYF. CDR3 bases: TGTGCCAGCAGCTCAAGAGAAGCGGGAGATGGCGAGACCCAGTACTTC. The chain employs TRBV7-8 and TRBJ2-5; 8 positions match TRBD2. The germline V gene encodes CDR1 SGHVS and CDR2 FQNEAQ. The CDR3 has 16 amino acids. The V segment lost 4 bases and the J segment 5 bases; nucleotides outside the gene matches: 12.

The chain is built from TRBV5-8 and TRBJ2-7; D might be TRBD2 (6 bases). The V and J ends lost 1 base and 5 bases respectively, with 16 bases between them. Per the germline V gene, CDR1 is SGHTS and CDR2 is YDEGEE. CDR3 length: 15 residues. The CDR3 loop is CASSLIPRRVHEQYV. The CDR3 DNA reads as TGTGCCAGCAGCTTGATCCCCCGGAGGGTGCACGAGCAGTACGTC.

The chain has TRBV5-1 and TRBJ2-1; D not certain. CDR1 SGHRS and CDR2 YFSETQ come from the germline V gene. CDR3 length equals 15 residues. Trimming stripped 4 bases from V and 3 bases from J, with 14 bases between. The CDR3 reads CASSPTTSGYNEQFF. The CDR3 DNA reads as TGCGCCAGCAGCCCGACAACGAGTGGCTACAATGAGCAGTTCTTC.

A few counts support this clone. The CDR3 nucleotides read TGCAGTGCTAGTGCCGGGACAGGGACCACTGAAGCTTTCTTT. Translation gives CSASAGTGTTEAFF. The chain employs TRBV20-1 and TRBJ1-1; TRBD1 matches at 9 bases. In germline, CDR1 is DFQATT, CDR2 SNEGSKA (reference sequence). CDR3 length: 14 amino acids. V was pared by 3 bases and J by 4 bases, with 6 bases of the junction left unmatched.

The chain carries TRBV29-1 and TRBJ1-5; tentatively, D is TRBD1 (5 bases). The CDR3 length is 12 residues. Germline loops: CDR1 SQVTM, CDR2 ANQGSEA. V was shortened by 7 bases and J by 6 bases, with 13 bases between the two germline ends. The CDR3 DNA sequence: TGCAGCGCGAGACTCGGGGGTCAGCCCCAGCATTTT. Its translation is CSARLGGQPQHF.

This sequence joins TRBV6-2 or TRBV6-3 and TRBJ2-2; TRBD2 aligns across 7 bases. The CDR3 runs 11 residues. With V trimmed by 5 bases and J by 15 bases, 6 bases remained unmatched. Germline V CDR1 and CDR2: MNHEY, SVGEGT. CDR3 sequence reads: CASSNAGEVFF. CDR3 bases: TGTGCCAGCAGTAATGCGGGAGAGGTGTTTTTT.

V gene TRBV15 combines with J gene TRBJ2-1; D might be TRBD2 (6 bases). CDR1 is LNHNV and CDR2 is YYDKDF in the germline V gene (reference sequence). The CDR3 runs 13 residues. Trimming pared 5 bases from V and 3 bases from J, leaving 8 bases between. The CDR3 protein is CATSPTSYNEQFF. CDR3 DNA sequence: TGTGCCACCAGCCCGACTAGCTACAATGAGCAGTTCTTC.

CDR3 DNA: TGTGCCAGCAGCTTAGGAGAAATTGCCGGAGAGACCCAGTACTTC. Translated, it gives CASSLGEIAGETQYF. This chain joins TRBV7-7 and TRBJ2-5; no definite D call. CDR1 is SSHAT and CDR2 is FNYEAQ in the germline V gene (reference sequence). The CDR3 runs 15 residues. Between the trimmed V and J ends, which lost 1 base and 4 bases, there was a span of 13 bases.

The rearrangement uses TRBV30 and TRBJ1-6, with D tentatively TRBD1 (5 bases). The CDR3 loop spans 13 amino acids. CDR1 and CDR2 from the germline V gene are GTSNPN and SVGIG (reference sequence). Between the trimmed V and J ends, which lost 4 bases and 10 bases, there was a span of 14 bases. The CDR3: CAWTGVQGSPLHF. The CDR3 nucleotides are TGTGCCTGGACGGGGGTCCAGGGCTCACCCCTCCACTTT.

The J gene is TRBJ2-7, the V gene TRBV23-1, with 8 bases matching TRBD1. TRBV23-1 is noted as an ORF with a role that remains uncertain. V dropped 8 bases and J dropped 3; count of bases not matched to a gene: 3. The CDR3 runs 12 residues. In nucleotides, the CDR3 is TGCGCCAGCGAAGACAGGGGCTACGAGCAGTACGTC. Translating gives CASEDRGYEQYV.